This T cell receptor (beta chain) was sequenced in a study of T cell repertoires in cytomegalovirus infection (dated by TCRdb to the late 2010s). Describing the broader study: The HLA type of each donor mattered for the analysis, because public TCR beta signatures pointed to carriage of CMV infection along with the matching HLA type.

Between the V and J ends, shortened by 4 bases and 3 bases respectively, the junction contains 16 bases. The CDR3 measures 15 amino acids from cysteine to phenylalanine. Left in the record is the CDR3 DNA by itself, 45 bases read in frame from the first base. Reading the germline V gene gives CDR1 MNHEY and CDR2 SVGEGT. The sample was run on an Illumina HiSeq 1500. TCRdb reprocessing: public reads trimmed at Q25 with fastp, clones called with MiXCR, in-frame beta chains kept. Merged by CDR3 protein, the rows form single entries marked with the most common genes and DNA. The sample yields more than 500,000 distinct CDR3 sequences; approximately 17% were counted once. The ten largest clones capture 20% to 30% of the sample. This clonotype turned up a few times. Its antigen is still unknown. No qualities accompany the bases; no much larger clone lies one base away. What the work shows at the level of the full study, not this receptor alone: The ex vivo response was dominated by HLA-C-restricted CMV-specific TCR beta clonotypes, which also provided the single most frequent clonotype in two of eight donors. In both this cohort and an independent cohort of some 350 donors, the cumulative frequency of public TCR beta family members distinguished carriers of CMV infection plus the relevant HLA type.

The sample consisted of CD8+ T cells from PBMCs. The source of this sequence is a human donor in good health (CMV status not recorded). Some clones in this sample may be carry-over from other donors' samples. The sequence is built from TRBV6-2 or TRBV6-3 and TRBJ2-7; too little of a D gene remains to name it. The nucleotides read TGTGCCAGCAGTTTGGATCGACATGATCTCTACGAGCAGTACTTC. The translation is CASSLDRHDLYEQYF.